A selection of T cell receptor beta chains follows, all from one sample in a study of T cells in Graves' hyperthyroidism and ophthalmopathy. One entry per CDR3 protein, called by TCRdb with MiXCR from the multiplex PCR reads. Here the sample spans about 410,000 distinct CDR3 sequences, roughly 15% being singletons. Source material: blood. These receptors all come from a woman aged 25 to 45 with Graves' ophthalmopathy. Each CDR3 is given with its conserved first and last residue. D genes are given only for firm matches. Size is omitted from some rows. Given values are once, few, many or a class for expanded clones.

clone_size	v_call	d_call	cdr3_length	j_call	cdr3_nt	cdr3_aa
many	TRBV2	-	12	TRBJ2-7	TGTGCCGAAATCTTGCGCTCCTACGAGCAGTACTTC	CAEILRSYEQYF
-	TRBV5-4	-	14	TRBJ2-3	TGTGCCAGCAGCCCGAGCCCTCAGGGAGATACGCAGTATTTT	CASSPSPQGDTQYF
many	TRBV18	-	14	TRBJ1-5	TGTGCCAGCTCACCACCGGGAGGCAATCAGCCCCAGCATTTT	CASSPPGGNQPQHF
many	TRBV28	-	15	TRBJ1-5	TGTGCCAGCAGTTTACCCAGGGGAGGCAATCAGCCCCAGCATTTT	CASSLPRGGNQPQHF
-	TRBV3-1	-	16	TRBJ2-7	TGTGCCAGCAGGCTAGGTTCGATCGGAGCGGGTGCTGAGCAGTACTTC	CASRLGSIGAGAEQYF
few	TRBV10-3	-	16	TRBJ2-6	TGTGCCATCAGTGAGTTGGTGGGGGCTGGGGCCAACGTCCTGACTTTC	CAISELVGAGANVLTF
-	TRBV9	TRBD2	16	TRBJ2-1	TGTGCCAGCAGCGTAGGAGGACTAGCGGGGGTGGTTGAGCAGTTCTTC	CASSVGGLAGVVEQFF
many	TRBV5-5	-	13	TRBJ1-2	TGTGCCAGCAGGAGCGGGACCGGCCCCGGCTACACCTTC	CASRSGTGPGYTF
many	TRBV27	-	13	TRBJ2-2	TGTGCCAGCAGTTTGGGGCAAGCCGGGGAGCTGTTTTTT	CASSLGQAGELFF
few	TRBV12-3/TRBV12-4	-	17	TRBJ1-3	TGTGCCAGCCGAGAGAGGTGGGGGAGCCGTTCTGGAAACACCATATATTTT	CASRERWGSRSGNTIYF
many	TRBV3-1	-	16	TRBJ2-4	TGTGCCAGCAGCCACTCTTCGTTAACGGCCAAAAACATTCAGTACTTC	CASSHSSLTAKNIQYF
many	TRBV19	TRBD2	18	TRBJ2-2	TGTGCCAGTATGTCGATAGCGGGGGGGCATCTGAACACCGGGGAGCTGTTTTTT	CASMSIAGGHLNTGELFF
many	TRBV6-1	TRBD1	17	TRBJ1-2	TGTGCCAGCAGTACAGCCCGGGGGACAGGGGAGGGTTATGGCTACACCTTC	CASSTARGTGEGYGYTF
many	TRBV6-2/TRBV6-3	-	14	TRBJ1-1	TGTGCCAGCAGTTACTACCCAGACCAGGGTGAAGCTTTCTTT	CASSYYPDQGEAFF
many	TRBV5-1	-	15	TRBJ1-2	TGCGCCAGCAGCACGGGACAATTTAAGGACTATGGCTACACCTTC	CASSTGQFKDYGYTF
-	TRBV20-1	TRBD1	13	TRBJ2-5	TGCAGTGCTTACAGGGGATTGAAAGAGACCCAGTACTTC	CSAYRGLKETQYF
-	TRBV20-1	TRBD2	15	TRBJ2-7	TGCAGTGCTACCGGGGGGACTAGCGGGGTTTACGAGCAGTACTTC	CSATGGTSGVYEQYF
-	TRBV30	-	15	TRBJ2-1	TGTGCCTGGAGTGTAGGAGCAGGGTTAGCGGATGAGCAGTTCTTC	CAWSVGAGLADEQFF
few	TRBV19	-	14	TRBJ2-7	TGTGCCAGTAGTATCAATTCAGGGTCCTACGAGCAGTACTTC	CASSINSGSYEQYF
many	TRBV12-3/TRBV12-4	-	11	TRBJ1-1	TGTGCCAGCCCATGGAACACTGAAGCTTTCTTT	CASPWNTEAFF
few	TRBV19	-	15	TRBJ2-2	TGTGCCAGTAGAGGGACATCGGTCCGACCCGGGGAGCTGTTTTTT	CASRGTSVRPGELFF
many	TRBV2	TRBD1	13	TRBJ2-7	TGTGCCAGCAGTGAAGGGGACAGCTACGAGCAGTACTTC	CASSEGDSYEQYF
-	TRBV6-1	TRBD1	15	TRBJ2-7	TGTGCCAGCAGAAGAAGGACAGGGAGAGGCCACGAGCAGTACTTC	CASRRRTGRGHEQYF
few	TRBV10-2	-	13	TRBJ2-2	TGCGCCAGCAGTTGGGAAGGGCCCGGGGAGCTGTTTTTT	CASSWEGPGELFF
many	TRBV5-1	-	15	TRBJ2-7	TGCGCCAGCAGCTTGAGACGTACACGGGGTTACGAGCAGTACTTC	CASSLRRTRGYEQYF
many	TRBV12-5	TRBD1	15	TRBJ1-2	TGTGCTAGTGGTTTGGCACGGGACAGGAACTATGGCTACACCTTC	CASGLARDRNYGYTF
-	TRBV20-1	-	15	TRBJ1-5	TGCAGTGCTAGAGACCCCGGGGCGGGGGGGCAGCCCCAGCATTTT	CSARDPGAGGQPQHF
many	TRBV9	TRBD1	14	TRBJ2-2	TGTGCCAGCAGCGTGCAGGGGGCCCCCGGGGAGCTGTTTTTT	CASSVQGAPGELFF
few	TRBV29-1	-	14	TRBJ2-7	TGCAGCGTTGTAGTACAGGGCAAAAAGTACGAGCAGTACTTC	CSVVVQGKKYEQYF
many	TRBV12-3/TRBV12-4	-	14	TRBJ2-2	TGTGCCAGCAGTTCCCCCGCACGGGCCGGGGAGCTGTTTTTT	CASSSPARAGELFF
many	TRBV7-2	TRBD2	14	TRBJ2-1	TGTGCCAGCACCGGGACTAGCCGCTCCAATGAGCAGTTCTTC	CASTGTSRSNEQFF
many	TRBV28	TRBD1	15	TRBJ2-5	TGTGCCAGCAGTACCTCCGGACAGGGCTGGGAGACCCAGTACTTC	CASSTSGQGWETQYF
many	TRBV28	-	16	TRBJ1-2	TGTGCCAGCAGGTACGGCCTGACAGAACTGCGGTATGGCTACACCTTC	CASRYGLTELRYGYTF
many	TRBV7-9	TRBD1	15	TRBJ2-5	TGTGCCAGCAGCTTCCAAGGACAGGGGGCGGAGACCCAGTACTTC	CASSFQGQGAETQYF
many	TRBV4-2	TRBD2	19	TRBJ2-7	TGTGCCAGCAGCCAAGATGGGTGGGGGGGGAGCGACGTATCCTACGAGCAGTACTTC	CASSQDGWGGSDVSYEQYF
many	TRBV11-2	TRBD2	15	TRBJ2-3	TGTGCCAGCAGCTTAGGGAGCGGGGGGTCAGATACGCAGTATTTT	CASSLGSGGSDTQYF
-	TRBV24-1	-	13	TRBJ2-7	TGTGCCACCAGTGATTCTACTGTAAACGAGCAGTACTTC	CATSDSTVNEQYF
many	TRBV7-8	-	16	TRBJ1-3	TGTGCCAGCAGCCTTTCGGCGGGACCCTCTGGAAACACCATATATTTT	CASSLSAGPSGNTIYF
few	TRBV19	TRBD1	18	TRBJ1-6	TGTGCCAGTAAAGGCGGCGGACAGGCGAACCTACGAGATTCACCCCTCCACTTT	CASKGGGQANLRDSPLHF
many	TRBV7-9	-	12	TRBJ2-2	TGTGCCCAGAGACGGGCGACCGGGGAGCTGTTTTTT	CAQRRATGELFF
many	TRBV28	-	16	TRBJ2-2	TGTGCCAGCACCTTAAGGGGGGGGGATACCACCGGGGAGCTGTTTTTT	CASTLRGGDTTGELFF
-	TRBV28	TRBD1	15	TRBJ1-5	TGTGCCATCGACCATCCTACAGGGGGCAGGCAGCCCCAGCATTTT	CAIDHPTGGRQPQHF
many	TRBV6-2/TRBV6-3	TRBD1	14	TRBJ2-7	TGTGCCAGCAGTAAGCAGGGGGCCTCCTACGAGCAGTACTTC	CASSKQGASYEQYF
-	TRBV12-3/TRBV12-4	TRBD1	15	TRBJ1-4	TGTGCCAGCAGTCGGAGGACAGGGGCAAATGAAAAACTGTTTTTT	CASSRRTGANEKLFF
many	TRBV28	-	16	TRBJ1-1	TGTGCCAGCAGTTTTTGGTCAGAGCTCCACAACACTGAAGCTTTCTTT	CASSFWSELHNTEAFF
few	TRBV6-2/TRBV6-3	TRBD2	20	TRBJ2-2	TGTGCCAGCAGTTACTCGCCTGGACTAGCGGGGGGGCCGCGGACCGGGGAGCTGTTTTTT	CASSYSPGLAGGPRTGELFF
few	TRBV29-1	TRBD1	13	TRBJ2-5	TGCAGCGTTGCGAGTACAGGGGTGTTGACCCAGTACTTC	CSVASTGVLTQYF
many	TRBV18	-	15	TRBJ1-2	TGTGCCAGCGAAGCGTCCAGGGAGTCTAACTATGGCTACACCTTC	CASEASRESNYGYTF
few	TRBV4-1	-	15	TRBJ2-2	TGCGCCAGCAGCCAAGAAAAGCAGGGCACCGGGGAGCTGTTTTTT	CASSQEKQGTGELFF
many	TRBV30	-	11	TRBJ2-7	TGTGCCTGGAGTTCGTTTTACGAGCAGTACTTC	CAWSSFYEQYF
few	TRBV6-5	-	14	TRBJ2-3	TGTGCCAGCAGTTACTCCGCTCTAACAGATACGCAGTATTTT	CASSYSALTDTQYF
many	TRBV27	-	13	TRBJ2-5	TGTGCCAGCAGTCCCGAGATTTTTGAGACCCAGTACTTC	CASSPEIFETQYF
many	TRBV15	-	16	TRBJ1-5	TGTGCCACCAGCAGAGCCCTCGCCAGGGATAATCAGCCCCAGCATTTT	CATSRALARDNQPQHF
many	TRBV5-5	-	17	TRBJ2-5	TGTGCCAGCACCCGAACGGCCCGGGGGCCCCGGGGTGAGACCCAGTACTTC	CASTRTARGPRGETQYF
few	TRBV9	-	15	TRBJ1-4	TGTGCCAGCAGCGTAGGCGGAGCAACTAATGAAAAACTGTTTTTT	CASSVGGATNEKLFF
many	TRBV28	-	12	TRBJ2-3	TGTGCCAGCGCGGGCCGCGGGGATACGCAGTATTTT	CASAGRGDTQYF
many	TRBV20-1	TRBD1	15	TRBJ2-7	TGCAGTGCTAGACGAACCGGGACAGACGCCTACGAGCAGTACTTC	CSARRTGTDAYEQYF